These T cell receptor beta chains were read from a single sample in a study of cytotoxic CD8 clonotypes in ibrutinib-treated CLL. The method was immunoSEQ multiplex PCR; TCRdb's version includes in-frame clones alone and lacks a portion of them. The sample shows 250,000 to 350,000 clones, 60% to 80% of them seen only once. This sample comprised PBMCs, obtained at disease progression, from a patient treated with ibrutinib. The receptors derive from a human donor with chronic lymphocytic leukemia. Both conserved end residues are part of each CDR3. A D gene is named only where the DNA matches it firmly. Some rows mark clone size as missing; the rest say once, few, many or name a class of expanded clone.

cdr3_nt cdr3_aa clone_size j_call v_call d_call
TGTGCCAGCAAGGGTGGAAACACCATATATTTT CASKGGNTIYF NA TRBJ1-3 TRBV9 NA
TGTGCCAGCAGTAGCGCCCGTCTAGCGGGAGCCTACGAGCAGTACTTC CASSSARLAGAYEQYF NA TRBJ2-7 TRBV2 TRBD2
TGCGCCAGCAGCCAAGGTAACGGTAGGGGTCGAGGGTATCAGCCCCAGCATTTT CASSQGNGRGRGYQPQHF NA TRBJ1-5 TRBV4-1 NA
TGTGCCAGCTCGACTGAAAGCGGGGCCAACACCGGGGAGCTGTTTTTT CASSTESGANTGELFF NA TRBJ2-2 TRBV18 TRBD2
TGTGCCAGCAGTCCAAACAGGGGCGGACAGCCCCAGCATTTT CASSPNRGGQPQHF NA TRBJ1-5 TRBV27 TRBD1
TGTGCCAGCAGCCAACTACAGGGGCCCTATGGCTACACCTTC CASSQLQGPYGYTF few TRBJ1-2 TRBV14 TRBD1
TGTGCCAGCAGCTTAAATGGGCGGGACAGGGTTTCAGAGACCCAGTACTTC CASSLNGRDRVSETQYF NA TRBJ2-5 TRBV7-6 TRBD1
TGTGCCAGTAGTCCCTACACCTCCTACGAGCAGTACTTC CASSPYTSYEQYF few TRBJ2-7 TRBV19 NA
TGCGCCAGCGGCAGGGTGGGGTCGGAAGAGACCCAGTACTTC CASGRVGSEETQYF once TRBJ2-5 TRBV5-1 NA
TGTGCCAGCAGTGAAGGATTTGGTACTGAAGCTTTCTTT CASSEGFGTEAFF once TRBJ1-1 TRBV6-4 NA
TGTGCCAGCAGCGAGACAGGTCCACTCAACCAAGAGACCCAGTACTTC CASSETGPLNQETQYF NA TRBJ2-5 TRBV7-9 NA
TGTGCCAGCAGTGAACACGAGCAGTACTTC CASSEHEQYF few TRBJ2-7 TRBV6-1 NA
TGTGCCATCAGCCCGGAGTCAGCCAAAAACATTCAGTACTTC CAISPESAKNIQYF NA TRBJ2-4 TRBV10-3 NA
TGCGCCAGCAGCCAAGACGGGAGTAGTGAGCAGTTCTTC CASSQDGSSEQFF NA TRBJ2-1 TRBV4-1 NA
TGTGCCAGCAGTCTCGTCAGCGCTGCTAACTATGGCTACACCTTC CASSLVSAANYGYTF NA TRBJ1-2 TRBV6-1 NA
TGTGCCAGCAGTGCCCAGTTTTCAGTCCTCGAGTACTTC CASSAQFSVLEYF NA TRBJ2-4 TRBV6-1 NA
TGCGCCAGCAGCTTCACGGACTACTTATACGAGCAGTACTTC CASSFTDYLYEQYF NA TRBJ2-7 TRBV5-1 NA
TGCGCCAGCAGTGAGTACAGGGGGTACGAGCAGTACTTC CASSEYRGYEQYF few TRBJ2-7 TRBV10-1 TRBD1
TGTGCCAGCTCACCCACCGGGGGGCAAGGGTTCGCGGGCGAGCAGTACTTC CASSPTGGQGFAGEQYF NA TRBJ2-7 TRBV18 NA
TGCAGCGTTGGGGTAAGGGGAAATGAGCAGTTCTTC CSVGVRGNEQFF NA TRBJ2-1 TRBV29-1 NA
TGCGCCAGCAGCTTCTCTGGAAAGGTAGCCAAAAACATTCAGTACTTC CASSFSGKVAKNIQYF NA TRBJ2-4 TRBV5-1 NA
TGTGCCAGCAGCCTCCACAGGGGAAATCAGCCCCAGCATTTT CASSLHRGNQPQHF few TRBJ1-5 TRBV6-6 TRBD1
TGTGCCAGCAGCGCCAGAGGGGGGGCCTACGAGCAGTACTTC CASSARGGAYEQYF few TRBJ2-7 TRBV9 NA
TGTGCCAGCAGTGAAGCGGCCCGCACAGATACGCAGTATTTT CASSEAARTDTQYF NA TRBJ2-3 TRBV2 NA
TGTGCCAGCTCACCTGGACAGGGGTTCTTCTATGGCTACACCTTC CASSPGQGFFYGYTF once TRBJ1-2 TRBV18 TRBD1
TGTGCCAGCAGCCAAGCTAGCGTGGAGGCAGATACGCAGTATTTT CASSQASVEADTQYF NA TRBJ2-3 TRBV4-2 NA
TGCGCCAGCAGCTTGCCGGAGAACACCGGGGAGCTGTTTTTT CASSLPENTGELFF NA TRBJ2-2 TRBV5-1 NA